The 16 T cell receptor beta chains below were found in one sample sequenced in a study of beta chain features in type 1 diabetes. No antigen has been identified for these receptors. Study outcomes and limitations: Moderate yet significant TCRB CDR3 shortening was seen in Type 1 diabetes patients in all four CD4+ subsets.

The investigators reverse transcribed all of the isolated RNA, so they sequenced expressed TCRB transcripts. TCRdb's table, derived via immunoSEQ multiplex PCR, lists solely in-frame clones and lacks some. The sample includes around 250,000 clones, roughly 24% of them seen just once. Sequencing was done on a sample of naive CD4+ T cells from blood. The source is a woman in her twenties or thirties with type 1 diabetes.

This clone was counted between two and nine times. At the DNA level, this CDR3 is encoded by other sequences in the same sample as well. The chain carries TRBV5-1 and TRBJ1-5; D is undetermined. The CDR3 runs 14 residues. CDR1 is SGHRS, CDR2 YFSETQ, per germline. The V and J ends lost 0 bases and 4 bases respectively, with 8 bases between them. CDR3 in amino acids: CASSLGQENQPQHF. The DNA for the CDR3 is TGCGCCAGCAGCTTGGGACAAGAGAATCAGCCCCAGCATTTT.

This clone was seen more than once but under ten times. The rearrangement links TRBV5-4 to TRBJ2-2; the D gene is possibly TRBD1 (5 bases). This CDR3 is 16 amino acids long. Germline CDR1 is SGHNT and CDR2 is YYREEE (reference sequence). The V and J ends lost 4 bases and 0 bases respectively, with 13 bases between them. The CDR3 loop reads CASSRAGHANTGELFF. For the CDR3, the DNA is TGTGCCAGCAGCCGTGCTGGACACGCGAACACCGGGGAGCTGTTTTTT.

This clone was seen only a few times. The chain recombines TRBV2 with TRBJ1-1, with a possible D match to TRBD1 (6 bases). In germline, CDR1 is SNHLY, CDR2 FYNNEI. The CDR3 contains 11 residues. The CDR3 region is CAGAVNTEAFF. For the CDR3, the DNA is TGTGCGGGGGCAGTGAACACTGAAGCTTTCTTT.

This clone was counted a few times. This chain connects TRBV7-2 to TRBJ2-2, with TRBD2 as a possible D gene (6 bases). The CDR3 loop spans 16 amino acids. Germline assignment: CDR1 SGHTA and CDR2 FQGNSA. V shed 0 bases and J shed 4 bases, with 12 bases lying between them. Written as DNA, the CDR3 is TGTGCCAGCAGCTTAGCTGGGGGAGCGGGCACCGGGGAGCTGTTTTTT. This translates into CASSLAGGAGTGELFF.

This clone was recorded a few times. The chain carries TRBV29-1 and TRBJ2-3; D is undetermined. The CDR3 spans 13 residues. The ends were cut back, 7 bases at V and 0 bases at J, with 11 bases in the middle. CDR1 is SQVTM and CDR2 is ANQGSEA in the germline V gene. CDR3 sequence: CSASTSSTDTQYF. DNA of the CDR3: TGCAGCGCATCCACTTCCAGCACAGATACGCAGTATTTT.

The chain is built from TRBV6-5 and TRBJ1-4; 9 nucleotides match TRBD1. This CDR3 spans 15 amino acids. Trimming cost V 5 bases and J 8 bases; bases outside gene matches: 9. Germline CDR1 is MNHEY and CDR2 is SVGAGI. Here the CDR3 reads CASSSPGTGREKLFF. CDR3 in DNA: TGTGCCAGCAGTAGCCCCGGGACAGGGAGGGAAAAACTGTTTTTT.

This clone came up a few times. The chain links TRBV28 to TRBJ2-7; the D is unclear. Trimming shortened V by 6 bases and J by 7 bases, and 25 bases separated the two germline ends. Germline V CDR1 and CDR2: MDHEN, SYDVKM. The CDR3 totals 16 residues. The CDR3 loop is CASRPPLRGNYAEQYF. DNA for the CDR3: TGTGCCAGCAGACCGCCTCTCCGCGGAAACTACGCTGAGCAGTACTTC.

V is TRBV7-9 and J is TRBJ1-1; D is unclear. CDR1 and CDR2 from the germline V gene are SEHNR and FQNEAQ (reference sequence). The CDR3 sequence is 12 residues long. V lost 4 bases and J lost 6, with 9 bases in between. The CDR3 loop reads CASSYLTAEAFF. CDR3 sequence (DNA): TGTGCCAGCAGCTATCTAACGGCTGAAGCTTTCTTT.

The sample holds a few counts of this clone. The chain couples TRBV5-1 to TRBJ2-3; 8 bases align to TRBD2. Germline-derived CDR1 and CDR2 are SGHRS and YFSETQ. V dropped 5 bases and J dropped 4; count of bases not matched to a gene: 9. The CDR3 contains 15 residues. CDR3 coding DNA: TGCGCCAGCAGTGAAACGGGAGGGCCCGCAGATACGCAGTATTTT. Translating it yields CASSETGGPADTQYF.

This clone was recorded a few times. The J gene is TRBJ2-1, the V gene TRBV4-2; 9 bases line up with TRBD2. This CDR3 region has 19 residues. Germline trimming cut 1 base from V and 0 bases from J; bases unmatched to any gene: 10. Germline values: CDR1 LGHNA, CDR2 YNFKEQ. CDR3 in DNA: TGTGCCAGCAGCCAAGGGTACAGCGGGAGGCAGCGCTCCTACAATGAGCAGTTCTTC. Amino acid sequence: CASSQGYSGRQRSYNEQFF.

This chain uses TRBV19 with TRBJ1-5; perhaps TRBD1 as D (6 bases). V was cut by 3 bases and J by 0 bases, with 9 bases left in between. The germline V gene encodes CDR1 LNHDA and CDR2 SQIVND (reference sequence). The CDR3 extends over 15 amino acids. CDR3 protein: CASSISTGSNQPQHF. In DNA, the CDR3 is TGTGCCAGTAGTATTTCGACAGGTAGCAATCAGCCCCAGCATTTT.

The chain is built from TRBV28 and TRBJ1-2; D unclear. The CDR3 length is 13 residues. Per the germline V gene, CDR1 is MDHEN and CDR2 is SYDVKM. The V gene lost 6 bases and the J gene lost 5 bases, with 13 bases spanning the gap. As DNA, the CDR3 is TGTGCCAGCAGCTCCGAGGGCTATTATGGCTACACCTTC. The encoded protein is CASSSEGYYGYTF.

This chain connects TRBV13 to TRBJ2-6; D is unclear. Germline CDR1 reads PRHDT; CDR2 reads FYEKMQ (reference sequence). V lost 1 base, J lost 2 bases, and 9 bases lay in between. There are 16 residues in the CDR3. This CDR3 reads CASSLEIQTGANVLTF. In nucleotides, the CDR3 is TGTGCCAGCAGCTTAGAGATACAAACTGGGGCCAACGTCCTGACTTTC.

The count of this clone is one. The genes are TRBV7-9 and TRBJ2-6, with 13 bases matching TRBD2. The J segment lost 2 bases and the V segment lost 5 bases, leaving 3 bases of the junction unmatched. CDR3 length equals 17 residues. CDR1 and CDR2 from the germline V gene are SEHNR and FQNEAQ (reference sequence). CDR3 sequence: CASSRGLAGAGANVLTF. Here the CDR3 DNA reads TGTGCCAGCAGCCGCGGACTAGCGGGAGCTGGGGCCAACGTCCTGACTTTC. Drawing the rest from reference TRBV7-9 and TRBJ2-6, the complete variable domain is DTGVSQNPRHKITKRGQNVTFRCDPISEHNRLYWYRQTLGQGPEFLTYFQNEAQLEKSRLLSDRFSAERPKGSFSTLEIQRTEQGDSAMYLCASSRGLAGAGANVLTFGAGSRLTVL.

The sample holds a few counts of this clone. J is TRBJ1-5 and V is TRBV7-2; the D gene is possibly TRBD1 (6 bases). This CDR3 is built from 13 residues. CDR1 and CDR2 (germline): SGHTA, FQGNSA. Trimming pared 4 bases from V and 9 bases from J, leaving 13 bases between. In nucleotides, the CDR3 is TGTGCCAGCAGCTCGTCGGGACACCTGCCCCAGCATTTT. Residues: CASSSSGHLPQHF.

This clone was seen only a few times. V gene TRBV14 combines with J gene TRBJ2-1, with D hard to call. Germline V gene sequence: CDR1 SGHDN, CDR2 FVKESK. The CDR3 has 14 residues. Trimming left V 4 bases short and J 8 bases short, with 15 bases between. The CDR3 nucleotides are TGTGCCAGCAGCCGGTCTCTTTCGAGCGATGAGCAGTTCTTC. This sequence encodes CASSRSLSSDEQFF.